This TCR beta chain was found in a study of beta chain features in type 1 diabetes. Overall study results and limits: Shorter TCRB CDR3s, moderately but significantly so, were found in Type 1 diabetes patients in all four CD4+ subsets. Individuals with type 1 diabetes displayed fewer insertions and more deletions at VDJ junctions.

Of note for this clone: Its antigen remains unknown.

Based on CD45RO/CCR7/CD25/CD127/CD95/CD27, CD4+ regulatory, stem cell-like memory, naive and central memory cells were sorted. The CDR3 contains 13 residues. Germline trimming cut 5 bases from V and 3 bases from J; bases unmatched to any gene: 3. Germline CDR1 is SGHRS and CDR2 is YFSETQ. All of the isolated RNA was reverse transcribed, so expressed TCRB transcripts were sequenced. Libraries were prepared by immunoSEQ multiplex PCR; TCRdb keeps only in-frame clonotypes and omits some of them. Of about 900,000 clones listed, 17% are singletons. The chain is built from TRBV5-1 and TRBJ2-7; TRBD1 aligns across 9 bases. The sequencing sample was made of naive CD4+ T cells from blood. This TCR was recovered from a woman aged 18-29 years in good health. CDR3 DNA: TGCGCCAGCAGGTCGGGACAGGGCTACGAGCAGTACTTC. This gives the protein CASRSGQGYEQYF.